The 11 T cell receptor beta chains in this list originate from one sample, sequenced in a study of response to subunit inactivated influenza vaccine. TCRdb recomputed calls from the RT-PCR reads with MiXCR, one row per CDR3 protein. The table lists 800,000 to 1,000,000 distinct CDR3 sequences, 21% of them singletons. Specimen: PBMCs from blood, collected about 5 days after vaccination. The receptors shown here come from a man between 45 and 60 years old who received an inactivated influenza vaccine.

V usage is TRBV5-1 and J usage is TRBJ2-7, with D uncertain. The CDR3 covers 13 residues. V was shortened by 0 bases and J by 5 bases, with 9 bases between the two germline ends. Germline loops: CDR1 SGHRS, CDR2 YFSETQ. As DNA, the CDR3 is TGCGCCAGCAGCTTGGATCAGAGCCACGAGCAGTACTTC. This translates into CASSLDQSHEQYF.

This chain uses TRBV7-2 with TRBJ1-2; D might be TRBD1 (6 bases). The ends were cut back, 2 bases at V and 5 bases at J, with 18 bases in the middle. The germline gives CDR1 SGHTA, CDR2 FQGNSA. This CDR3 has 16 amino acids. The CDR3: CASSLIGQPSPYGYTF. The CDR3, as DNA: TGTGCCAGCAGCTTAATTGGACAGCCCTCTCCTTATGGCTACACCTTC.

The V gene is TRBV7-2, the J gene TRBJ2-2; D is unresolved. This CDR3 has 14 amino acids. Germline V gene lookup returns CDR1 SGHTA and CDR2 FQGNSA. V shed 3 bases and J shed 3 bases, with 8 bases lying between them. CDR3 bases: TGTGCCAGCAGCTTCTTGGTAGACACCGGGGAGCTGTTTTTT. Translating gives CASSFLVDTGELFF. Supplemented by reference TRBV7-2 and TRBJ2-2, the full variable domain reads GAGVSQSPSNKVTEKGKDVELRCDPISGHTALYWYRQSLGQGLEFLIYFQGNSAPDKSGLPSDRFSAERTGGSVSTLTIQRTQQEDSAVYLCASSFLVDTGELFFGEGSRLTVL.

This chain links TRBV7-9 with TRBJ1-1, with 7 bases fitting TRBD1. The ends lost 5 bases at V and 4 bases at J; junction bases unmatched: 7. The CDR3 sequence is 14 residues long. Germline-derived CDR1 and CDR2 are SEHNR and FQNEAQ (reference sequence). The CDR3 loop reads CASSHGQVGTEAFF. The CDR3 nucleotides read TGTGCCAGCAGCCATGGACAGGTCGGCACTGAAGCTTTCTTT.

This chain joins TRBV25-1 and TRBJ2-1, with 9 bases matching TRBD2. The trim removed 1 base at V and 11 bases at J, leaving 9 bases unmatched. This CDR3 comprises 15 residues. Germline CDR1 and CDR2: MGHDK and SYGVNS. This CDR3 reads CASSESLMREGKQFF. The CDR3 nucleotides are TGTGCCAGCAGTGAATCTTTGATGCGGGAGGGGAAGCAGTTCTTC. The variable domain in full, with the rest retrieved from reference TRBV25-1 and TRBJ2-1, is EADIYQTPRYLVIGTGKKITLECSQTMGHDKMYWYQQDPGMELHLIHYSYGVNSTEKGDLSSESTVSRIRTEHFPLTLESARPSHTSQYLCASSESLMREGKQFFGPGTRLTVL.

This clonotype was seen only a few times. The V gene is TRBV5-1, the J gene TRBJ2-2; TRBD2 matches at 9 bases. With V trimmed by 0 bases and J by 4 bases, 7 bases remained unmatched. The CDR3 has 17 residues. The germline gives CDR1 SGHRS, CDR2 YFSETQ. The CDR3 nucleotides read TGCGCCAGCAGCTTGGAGGGTAGCGGGAGAAGCACCGGGGAGCTGTTTTTT. Its translation is CASSLEGSGRSTGELFF.

The V and J genes are TRBV5-5 and TRBJ2-7, with unresolved D. CDR3 length: 14 amino acids. Germline loops: CDR1 SGHKS, CDR2 YYEKEE (reference sequence). Trimming took 4 bases from V and 0 from J, leaving 11 bases between them. The CDR3 loop reads CASSPYFSSYEQYF. In nucleotides, the CDR3 is TGTGCCAGCAGCCCGTACTTTTCCTCCTACGAGCAGTACTTC.

The CDR3 bases are TGTGCCAGCAGACCCGGGACTAGCGGGAGTTGGGGGAGCTCCTACAATGAGCAGTTCTTC. Protein: CASRPGTSGSWGSSYNEQFF. The V call is TRBV6-2 or TRBV6-3, the J call TRBJ2-1; 14 positions agree with TRBD2. Germline assignment: CDR1 MNHEY and CDR2 SVGEGT. The CDR3 totals 20 residues. J gave up 0 bases and V 6 bases, and 13 bases lay outside the gene matches.

J is TRBJ2-6 and V is TRBV28; D unclear. V was cut by 9 bases and J by 4 bases, with 10 bases left in between. CDR1 and CDR2 from the germline V gene are MDHEN and SYDVKM. This CDR3 spans 13 amino acids. The CDR3 DNA is TGTGCCAGGATTCCGTCGGGGGCCAACGTCCTGACTTTC. It encodes CARIPSGANVLTF.

This clonotype came up a few times. This rearrangement joins TRBV6-1 to TRBJ2-7, with D perhaps TRBD2 (6 bases). The CDR3 extends over 13 amino acids. V lost 6 bases, J lost 6 bases, and 15 bases lay in between. Germline CDR1 and CDR2: MNHNS and SASEGT. The CDR3 bases are TGTGCCAGCAGGCGGTCGACTAGTACCGAGCAGTACTTC. Residues: CASRRSTSTEQYF.

This clonotype was counted between two and nine times. DNA of the CDR3: TGTGCCAGCAGTTACTCGAGACACGTCCCTGACCAAGAGACCCAGTACTTC. The encoded protein is CASSYSRHVPDQETQYF. The V call is TRBV6-2 or TRBV6-3, the J call TRBJ2-5; no firm D call. Germline V CDR1 and CDR2: MNHEY, SVGEGT. V lost 0 bases and J lost 0, with 14 bases in between. The CDR3 spans 17 residues.